This TCR beta chain is drawn from a study of T cell changes during pregnancy in multiple sclerosis. Sequenced by immunoSEQ multiplex PCR; TCRdb stores in-frame clones only, minus some. This sample has around 50,000 clones, with 90% to 95% found just once. The CDR3 sequence is 16 residues long. The V and J ends lost 1 base and 4 bases respectively, with 16 bases between them. In germline, CDR1 is SEHNR, CDR2 FQNEAQ (reference sequence). The sequenced sample was CD8+ T cells from peripheral blood mononuclear cells, obtained in the first trimester of pregnancy. V gene TRBV7-9 combines with J gene TRBJ1-2; no reliable D call. The receptor was isolated from a female donor with multiple sclerosis, enrolled in a pregnancy study. CDR3 nucleotides: TGTGCCAGCAGCTTAGGTGGAGGCCCCTCATTCTATGGCTACACCTTC. This sequence encodes CASSLGGGPSFYGYTF.